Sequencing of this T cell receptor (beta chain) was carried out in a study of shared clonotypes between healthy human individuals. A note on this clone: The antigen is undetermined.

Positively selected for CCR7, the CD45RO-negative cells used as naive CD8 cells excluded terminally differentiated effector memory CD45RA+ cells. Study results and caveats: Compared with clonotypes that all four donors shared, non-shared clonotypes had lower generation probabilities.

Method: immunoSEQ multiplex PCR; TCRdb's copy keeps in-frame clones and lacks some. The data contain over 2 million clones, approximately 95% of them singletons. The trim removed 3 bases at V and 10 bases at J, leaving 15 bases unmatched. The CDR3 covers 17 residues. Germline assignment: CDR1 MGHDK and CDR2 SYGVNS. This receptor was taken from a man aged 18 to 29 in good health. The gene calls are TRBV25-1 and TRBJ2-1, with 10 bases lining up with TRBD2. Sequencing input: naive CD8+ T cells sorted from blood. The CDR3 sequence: CASSDHPGLAEWTEQFF. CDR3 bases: TGTGCCAGCAGTGATCATCCCGGACTAGCGGAGTGGACGGAGCAGTTCTTC. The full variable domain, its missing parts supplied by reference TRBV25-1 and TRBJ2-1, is EADIYQTPRYLVIGTGKKITLECSQTMGHDKMYWYQQDPGMELHLIHYSYGVNSTEKGDLSSESTVSRIRTEHFPLTLESARPSHTSQYLCASSDHPGLAEWTEQFFGPGTRLTVL.